One sample yielded the 5 T cell receptor beta chains listed below, sequenced in a study of shared clonotypes between healthy human individuals. Clones were sequenced by immunoSEQ multiplex PCR, and TCRdb holds only the in-frame ones, with some missing. The sample yields more than 400,000 clones, more than 95% seen once. Sequencing input: naive CD4+ T cells sorted from blood. Regarding subset: CD45RA+ positively selected. These receptors all come from a woman aged 25 to 45 in good health.

This clone was observed once. This rearrangement joins TRBV28 to TRBJ1-6; 8 positions agree with TRBD1. Unmatched junction bases numbered 5, after V lost 4 bases and J lost 3 bases. This CDR3 comprises 16 residues. Germline CDR1 MDHEN, CDR2 SYDVKM. The CDR3 DNA follows: TGTGCCAGCAGTTACTGGGACAGGAACTATAATTCACCCCTCCACTTT. This sequence encodes CASSYWDRNYNSPLHF.

The DNA for the CDR3 is TGTGCCAGCAGTGGAGGGAGAAGGACTGAAGCTTTCTTT. Its protein is CASSGGRRTEAFF. The rearrangement links TRBV2 to TRBJ1-1; D is ambiguous. V lost 4 bases, J lost 5 bases, and 11 bases lay in between. Germline-derived CDR1 and CDR2 are SNHLY and FYNNEI. This CDR3 region has 13 residues.

Only one count was recorded for this clone. At one boundary the junction diverges from the germline segment, which might be a read error. The chain recombines TRBV30 with TRBJ1-1; unclear D gene. This CDR3 has 13 amino acids. CDR1 and CDR2 from the germline V gene are GTSNPN and SVGIG (reference sequence). CDR3 loop: CAWSVQVKTEAFF. CDR3 DNA sequence: TGTGCCTGGAGTGTCCAGGTGAAGACTGAAGCTTTCTTT.

This chain connects TRBV7-9 to TRBJ1-1; D perhaps matches TRBD1 (5 bases). The CDR3 sequence is 12 residues long. CDR1 SEHNR and CDR2 FQNEAQ come from the germline V gene (reference sequence). V was clipped by 5 bases and J by 6 bases, with 10 bases between them. CDR3 protein: CASSPTVAEAFF. The CDR3 DNA reads as TGTGCCAGCAGCCCGACAGTTGCTGAAGCTTTCTTT.

To note about this clone: Additional DNA sequences in this sample encode the identical CDR3. This chain connects TRBV11-2 to TRBJ2-5; D is perhaps TRBD1 (6 bases). Deletions cut 1 base from V and 4 bases from J, with 10 bases between. CDR3 length: 14 residues. Per germline, CDR1 SGHAT and CDR2 FQNNGV. CDR3 in amino acids: CASSLGPTGETQYF. The CDR3 DNA reads TGTGCCAGCAGCTTAGGCCCGACAGGAGAGACCCAGTACTTC.